Listed below are T cell receptor beta chains from one sample, sequenced in a study of T cells after posttransplantation cyclophosphamide. Data came from immunoSEQ multiplex PCR; TCRdb stores just in-frame clones and leaves some out. The sample gives 25,000 to 35,000 clones, none seen only once, and the top ten clones hold about 4.9%. The specimen was PBMCs. These receptors all stem from a woman in her twenties or thirties in good health and a related stem cell transplant donor. The CDR3 runs from the conserved cysteine through the conserved F or W. Each record gives: clone size, D gene, V gene, J gene, CDR3 DNA, CDR3 protein. A D gene is named only where the DNA matches it firmly. A row's size may be missing; if present it is once, few, many or a size class.

clone size: few; D gene: TRBD2; V gene: TRBV9; J gene: TRBJ2-2; CDR3 DNA: TGTGCCAGCAGGAGGACTAGGCTCACCGGGGAGCTGTTTTTT; CDR3 protein: CASRRTRLTGELFF
clone size: many; D gene: -; V gene: TRBV11-2; J gene: TRBJ2-2; CDR3 DNA: TGTGCCAGCAGCTTAGAAGGTTCCTTCACCGGGGAGCTGTTTTTT; CDR3 protein: CASSLEGSFTGELFF
clone size: many; D gene: TRBD1; V gene: TRBV10-3; J gene: TRBJ1-2; CDR3 DNA: TGTGCCATCAGTCAGGGACAGGGGAGTTATGGCTACACCTTC; CDR3 protein: CAISQGQGSYGYTF
clone size: many; D gene: TRBD1; V gene: TRBV4-1; J gene: TRBJ2-1; CDR3 DNA: TGCGCCAGCAGCCGTACCAGGGGGAAAGATGAGCAGTTCTTC; CDR3 protein: CASSRTRGKDEQFF
clone size: -; D gene: TRBD2; V gene: TRBV5-6; J gene: TRBJ2-1; CDR3 DNA: TGTGCCAGCAGGCCGACTTCCGGACTAGCGGGATCGTATGAGCAGTTCTTC; CDR3 protein: CASRPTSGLAGSYEQFF
clone size: many; D gene: -; V gene: TRBV9; J gene: TRBJ1-1; CDR3 DNA: TGTGCCAGCAGCGTAGTAAAGGGGAAGGGAACAACTGAAGCTTTCTTT; CDR3 protein: CASSVVKGKGTTEAFF
clone size: many; D gene: -; V gene: TRBV6-6; J gene: TRBJ1-6; CDR3 DNA: TGTGCCAGCAGTTACCGGGGGGCGGAATCACCCCTCCACTTT; CDR3 protein: CASSYRGAESPLHF
clone size: many; D gene: TRBD1; V gene: TRBV5-4; J gene: TRBJ2-7; CDR3 DNA: TGTGCCAGCAGCACGGGACAGGGAGAATTCTACGAGCAGTACTTC; CDR3 protein: CASSTGQGEFYEQYF
clone size: many; D gene: -; V gene: TRBV2; J gene: TRBJ1-1; CDR3 DNA: TGTGCCAGCAAAGCAGGTCCAAAGGCTTTCTTT; CDR3 protein: CASKAGPKAFF
clone size: many; D gene: TRBD1; V gene: TRBV5-1; J gene: TRBJ1-4; CDR3 DNA: TGCGCCAGCAGCGGGGACAGGGGCGGTGAAAAACTGTTTTTT; CDR3 protein: CASSGDRGGEKLFF
clone size: -; D gene: TRBD2; V gene: TRBV7-3; J gene: TRBJ2-5; CDR3 DNA: TGTGCCAGCAGCCCAACGGGGGGGGAGACCCAGTACTTC; CDR3 protein: CASSPTGGETQYF
clone size: many; D gene: -; V gene: TRBV20-1; J gene: TRBJ2-1; CDR3 DNA: TGCAGTGCTAGTAAGATAGATGAGCAGTTCTTC; CDR3 protein: CSASKIDEQFF
clone size: many; D gene: -; V gene: TRBV4-1; J gene: TRBJ2-6; CDR3 DNA: TGCGCCAGTAGCCCTACAGGTTCCTCTGGGGCCAACGTCCTGACTTTC; CDR3 protein: CASSPTGSSGANVLTF
clone size: few; D gene: -; V gene: TRBV30; J gene: TRBJ1-6; CDR3 DNA: TGTGCCTGGAGTACAGGGTTGGATTCACCCCTCCACTTT; CDR3 protein: CAWSTGLDSPLHF
clone size: many; D gene: TRBD1; V gene: TRBV19; J gene: TRBJ1-2; CDR3 DNA: TGTGCCAGTAGCTTAAGTATTTTGGGGACAGACGGCTACACCTTC; CDR3 protein: CASSLSILGTDGYTF
clone size: many; D gene: -; V gene: TRBV4-1; J gene: TRBJ2-7; CDR3 DNA: TGCGCCAGCAGCCAAGATCAAAGTCGGTGGGAGCAGTACTTC; CDR3 protein: CASSQDQSRWEQYF
clone size: many; D gene: TRBD2; V gene: TRBV6-4; J gene: TRBJ2-3; CDR3 DNA: TGTGCCAGCAGTGACCTAGCGGGGGGTTCGGATACGCAGTATTTT; CDR3 protein: CASSDLAGGSDTQYF
clone size: many; D gene: -; V gene: TRBV27; J gene: TRBJ1-6; CDR3 DNA: TGTGCCAGCAGTTTTAAGGGCATCAATTCACCCCTCCACTTT; CDR3 protein: CASSFKGINSPLHF
clone size: many; D gene: -; V gene: TRBV11-3; J gene: TRBJ2-1; CDR3 DNA: TGTGCCAGCAGCTTTGAACGCAGCTCCTACAATGAGCAGTTCTTC; CDR3 protein: CASSFERSSYNEQFF
clone size: many; D gene: TRBD1; V gene: TRBV5-1; J gene: TRBJ1-2; CDR3 DNA: TGCGCCAGCAGCTTGGACAGGGGTAACTATGGCTACACCTTC; CDR3 protein: CASSLDRGNYGYTF
clone size: many; D gene: -; V gene: TRBV18; J gene: TRBJ1-5; CDR3 DNA: TGTGCCAGCTCCACTACAGGGACGGGCCAGCCCCAGCATTTT; CDR3 protein: CASSTTGTGQPQHF
clone size: many; D gene: -; V gene: TRBV6-4; J gene: TRBJ1-5; CDR3 DNA: TGTGCCAGCAGTGAAGTTATGGGGGGAGGTCAGCCCCAGCATTTT; CDR3 protein: CASSEVMGGGQPQHF
clone size: -; D gene: -; V gene: TRBV11-2; J gene: TRBJ1-2; CDR3 DNA: TGTGCCAGCAGCTTAGTGGGGGGAGGCGGGTACTATGGCTACACCTTC; CDR3 protein: CASSLVGGGGYYGYTF
clone size: many; D gene: -; V gene: TRBV5-5; J gene: TRBJ2-3; CDR3 DNA: TGTGCCAGCAGCTTTGCCCCCGAGGGCACAGATACGCAGTATTTT; CDR3 protein: CASSFAPEGTDTQYF
clone size: -; D gene: TRBD1; V gene: TRBV6-6; J gene: TRBJ1-2; CDR3 DNA: TGTGCCAGCAGTAGGGACAGGGGAACGTCCTTTACTCGCTACACCTTC; CDR3 protein: CASSRDRGTSFTRYTF
clone size: many; D gene: -; V gene: TRBV2; J gene: TRBJ1-5; CDR3 DNA: TGTGCCAGCACCAGGGAGGGGCAGCCCCAGCATTTT; CDR3 protein: CASTREGQPQHF
clone size: many; D gene: TRBD1; V gene: TRBV5-4; J gene: TRBJ1-6; CDR3 DNA: TGTGCCAGCAGCTCGGGACAGGGGAGGCGAAGGGTAAATTCACCCCTCCACTTT; CDR3 protein: CASSSGQGRRRVNSPLHF
clone size: many; D gene: -; V gene: TRBV4-1; J gene: TRBJ1-6; CDR3 DNA: TGCGCCAGCAGCCACGTCTCCTATAATTCACCCCTCCACTTT; CDR3 protein: CASSHVSYNSPLHF
clone size: many; D gene: -; V gene: TRBV5-6; J gene: TRBJ1-6; CDR3 DNA: TGTGCCAGCAGCCCGGGCGACAGCTCCTATAATTCACCCCTCCACTTT; CDR3 protein: CASSPGDSSYNSPLHF
clone size: -; D gene: TRBD1; V gene: TRBV30; J gene: TRBJ1-6; CDR3 DNA: TGTGCCTGCACGGACAGGGCCAGCTCCTATAATTCACCCCTCCACTTT; CDR3 protein: CACTDRASSYNSPLHF
clone size: many; D gene: -; V gene: TRBV14; J gene: TRBJ1-4; CDR3 DNA: TGTGCCAGCAGCCGGGGGGGGGTGAAAACTAATGAAAAACTGTTTTTT; CDR3 protein: CASSRGGVKTNEKLFF
clone size: many; D gene: TRBD1; V gene: TRBV19; J gene: TRBJ1-1; CDR3 DNA: TGTGCCAGTAGTATGGACCGGGACAGGGACACTGAAGCTTTCTTT; CDR3 protein: CASSMDRDRDTEAFF
clone size: many; D gene: TRBD2; V gene: TRBV4-1; J gene: TRBJ2-3; CDR3 DNA: TGCGCCAGCAGCCAGAGGGAGCGGGGGGGCGGAGATACGCAGTATTTT; CDR3 protein: CASSQRERGGGDTQYF
clone size: many; D gene: TRBD2; V gene: TRBV5-1; J gene: TRBJ2-2; CDR3 DNA: TGCGCCAGCAGCGCGCCACCGGGACTAGGAGCCGGGGAGCTGTTTTTT; CDR3 protein: CASSAPPGLGAGELFF
clone size: many; D gene: -; V gene: TRBV28; J gene: TRBJ2-2; CDR3 DNA: TGTGCCAGCAACGGCCGGGTGAACACCGGGGAGCTGTTTTTT; CDR3 protein: CASNGRVNTGELFF
clone size: many; D gene: TRBD1; V gene: TRBV7-2; J gene: TRBJ1-1; CDR3 DNA: TGTGCCAGCAGCTTATCAGGGACAGGGCTCGCTGAAGCTTTCTTT; CDR3 protein: CASSLSGTGLAEAFF
clone size: few; D gene: -; V gene: TRBV7-2; J gene: TRBJ1-1; CDR3 DNA: TGTGCCAGCAGCTCTGCGTATTTGGAAGCTTTCTTT; CDR3 protein: CASSSAYLEAFF
clone size: many; D gene: TRBD1; V gene: TRBV5-5; J gene: TRBJ2-1; CDR3 DNA: TGTGCCAGCAGCCCAAGACAGGGGCCCACCATTCGCAATGAGCAGTTCTTC; CDR3 protein: CASSPRQGPTIRNEQFF
clone size: many; D gene: TRBD1; V gene: TRBV10-3; J gene: TRBJ2-3; CDR3 DNA: TGTGCCATCAGTGAGTCGCAAGGACAGGGGCCAGATACGCAGTATTTT; CDR3 protein: CAISESQGQGPDTQYF
clone size: many; D gene: -; V gene: TRBV5-1; J gene: TRBJ2-2; CDR3 DNA: TGCGCCAGCAGCTTGGGAGTAGTCGGCACCGGGGAGCTGTTTTTT; CDR3 protein: CASSLGVVGTGELFF